These T cell receptor beta chains were read from a single sample in a study of response to subunit inactivated influenza vaccine. From the RT-PCR reads, TCRdb called clonotypes with MiXCR, one entry per CDR3 protein. The table includes hundreds of thousands of distinct CDR3 sequences, 15% to 18% detected once. The material was PBMCs from blood, obtained 11 to 12 days after vaccination. These receptors originate from a man between 50 and 59 years old who received an inactivated influenza vaccine. Each CDR3 is given with its conserved first and last residue. D genes are given only for firm matches. Size tells how often a clone was seen (once, few, many) or the class of an expanded clone, and some rows leave it out.

d_gene,v_gene,abundance,j_gene,CDR3aa,CDR3nt
TRBD2,TRBV20-1,.,TRBJ2-3,CSAHQRGGTDTQYF,TGCAGTGCTCATCAGCGGGGTGGCACAGATACGCAGTATTTT
.,TRBV20-1,few,TRBJ2-1,CSARDYERDTNEQFF,TGCAGTGCTAGAGACTATGAACGGGACACCAATGAGCAGTTCTTC
.,TRBV24-1,few,TRBJ1-5,CATSDSGRPQHF,TGTGCCACCAGTGACTCTGGGAGGCCCCAGCATTTT
.,TRBV9,few,TRBJ2-7,CASSVVPDPYEQYF,TGTGCCAGCAGCGTAGTTCCAGACCCCTACGAGCAGTACTTC
TRBD2,TRBV12-3/TRBV12-4,few,TRBJ2-3,CASSPPRLAGGPDTQYF,TGTGCCAGCAGTCCGCCAAGACTAGCGGGAGGCCCAGATACGCAGTATTTT
.,TRBV21-1,.,TRBJ2-3,CASSKSPTVTTDTQYF,TGTGCCAGCAGCAAATCTCCGACGGTGACCACAGATACGCAGTATTTT
TRBD1,TRBV7-9,few,TRBJ2-1,CASSQGQGAYNEQFF,TGTGCCAGCAGCCAAGGACAGGGGGCGTACAATGAGCAGTTCTTC
.,TRBV27,few,TRBJ2-2,CASSSTGGDPTGELFF,TGTGCCAGCAGCTCGACCGGAGGGGATCCTACCGGGGAGCTGTTTTTT
.,TRBV20-1,.,TRBJ1-1,CSARETATGDTEAFF,TGCAGTGCTAGAGAGACGGCGACGGGAGACACTGAAGCTTTCTTT
.,TRBV15,.,TRBJ2-7,CATSAGTPYEQYF,TGTGCCACCAGCGCCGGGACACCCTACGAGCAGTACTTC
TRBD1,TRBV20-1,few,TRBJ1-3,CSASDDREAGNTIYF,TGCAGTGCTAGTGATGACAGGGAGGCTGGAAACACCATATATTTT
.,TRBV7-8,.,TRBJ2-1,CASSVLGRGNEQFF,TGTGCCAGCAGTGTGTTAGGGAGGGGGAATGAGCAGTTCTTC
.,TRBV7-2,.,TRBJ1-1,CASSWKQGVTEAFF,TGTGCCAGCAGCTGGAAACAAGGGGTGACTGAAGCTTTCTTT
TRBD1,TRBV20-1,.,TRBJ2-5,CCARGGLEYSMSQETQYF,TGCTGTGCTAGAGGGGGCCTAGAGTACTCCATGTCACAAGAGACCCAGTACTTC
TRBD1,TRBV10-3,.,TRBJ1-2,CAISEASGTGAYGYTF,TGTGCCATCAGTGAGGCCTCCGGGACAGGCGCCTATGGCTACACCTTC
.,TRBV5-1,few,TRBJ2-3,CASSSLADKKDTQYF,TGCGCCAGCAGCTCACTAGCCGACAAGAAAGATACGCAGTATTTT
TRBD1,TRBV28,.,TRBJ2-7,CASSLSQGAGTYEQYF,TGTGCCAGCAGTTTATCCCAGGGGGCGGGGACCTACGAGCAGTACTTC
TRBD1,TRBV30,few,TRBJ2-1,CAWSAGQGYNEQFF,TGTGCCTGGAGTGCCGGACAGGGATACAATGAGCAGTTCTTC
TRBD2,TRBV11-1,few,TRBJ2-3,CASSLSRQGGRRGDTQYF,TGTGCCAGCAGCTTATCCCGTCAGGGCGGGAGGCGTGGAGATACGCAGTATTTT
.,TRBV11-2,few,TRBJ1-2,CASSYSTNYGYTF,TGTGCCAGCAGTTATAGTACTAACTATGGCTACACCTTC
.,TRBV4-2,.,TRBJ2-3,CASSQDHRSDTQYF,TGTGCCAGCAGCCAAGATCACCGATCGGATACGCAGTATTTT
.,TRBV11-2,few,TRBJ1-2,CASSLMDASNGYTF,TGTGCCAGCAGCTTAATGGACGCCTCCAATGGCTACACCTTC
.,TRBV4-1,few,TRBJ2-1,CASSPSPLDNEQFF,TGCGCCAGCAGCCCTTCGCCCCTTGACAATGAGCAGTTCTTC
.,TRBV20-1,.,TRBJ1-1,CSARAPGEAFF,TGCAGTGCTAGGGCGCCGGGTGAAGCTTTCTTT
TRBD2,TRBV9,once,TRBJ2-5,CASSVASGGPETQYF,TGTGCCAGCAGCGTAGCGTCGGGGGGGCCGGAGACCCAGTACTTC
TRBD2,TRBV28,.,TRBJ2-5,CASSPHGTRTKTQYF,TGTGCCAGCAGTCCACATGGGACTAGAACAAAGACCCAGTACTTC
.,TRBV11-2,.,TRBJ2-5,CASSRIGRRETQYF,TGTGCCAGCAGCCGCATAGGGCGTCGGGAGACCCAGTACTTC
TRBD2,TRBV7-6,.,TRBJ2-1,CASSFASGSFNEQFF,TGTGCCAGCAGCTTCGCTAGCGGGAGTTTCAATGAGCAGTTCTTC
.,TRBV4-3,.,TRBJ2-5,CASSQDNIPETQYF,TGCGCCAGCAGCCAAGATAACATACCCGAGACCCAGTACTTC
TRBD2,TRBV5-1,.,TRBJ2-3,CASSRPAGRTDTQYF,TGCGCCAGCAGCCGACCAGCGGGGCGCACAGATACGCAGTATTTT
.,TRBV7-2,.,TRBJ2-7,CASSLSRDTAYEQYF,TGTGCCAGCAGCCTATCCCGGGACACTGCCTACGAGCAGTACTTC
.,TRBV3-1,.,TRBJ1-1,CASSQAGQFYTEAFF,TGTGCCAGCAGCCAGGCAGGACAGTTTTACACTGAAGCTTTCTTT
TRBD2,TRBV6-5,.,TRBJ2-3,CASSHALTSGGRNTQYF,TGTGCCAGCAGTCACGCCCTGACTAGCGGGGGGAGAAATACGCAGTATTTT
TRBD1,TRBV29-1,few,TRBJ1-2,CSVAGGSYGYTF,TGCAGCGTAGCAGGGGGCAGCTATGGCTACACCTTC
.,TRBV28,few,TRBJ2-7,CASSFGVYEQYF,TGTGCCAGCAGTTTCGGCGTGTACGAGCAGTACTTC
.,TRBV9,.,TRBJ1-2,CASSVNREENYGYTF,TGTGCCAGCAGCGTAAACAGGGAGGAGAACTATGGCTACACCTTC
.,TRBV11-2,.,TRBJ2-2,CASSSTQSRPAGELFF,TGTGCCAGCAGCTCTACCCAGTCCCGACCAGCCGGGGAGCTGTTTTTT
TRBD2,TRBV7-3,few,TRBJ2-7,CASSPGGGDRVKYF,TGTGCCAGCAGCCCGGGAGGGGGAGACCGGGTGAAGTACTTC
TRBD1,TRBV28,few,TRBJ1-5,CASSRRQGLNQPQHF,TGTGCCAGCAGTCGACGACAGGGACTCAATCAGCCCCAGCATTTT
TRBD2,TRBV12-3/TRBV12-4,.,TRBJ2-3,CASSSSTSGSSTDTQYF,TGTGCCAGCAGCAGTTCGACTAGCGGGTCTAGCACAGATACGCAGTATTTT
TRBD1,TRBV6-5,.,TRBJ1-5,CASSYVSGGQPQHF,TGTGCCAGCAGTTACGTGTCAGGGGGGCAGCCCCAGCATTTT
TRBD2,TRBV12-3/TRBV12-4,.,TRBJ2-1,CASTSGGALNEQFF,TGTGCCAGCACCAGCGGGGGGGCTTTGAATGAGCAGTTCTTC
.,TRBV6-2/TRBV6-3,few,TRBJ2-5,CASSYEAGRETQYF,TGTGCCAGCAGTTACGAAGCAGGGAGGGAGACCCAGTACTTC
TRBD1,TRBV7-2,.,TRBJ1-6,CASSLGTGGASPLHF,TGTGCCAGCAGCTTAGGGACAGGGGGAGCTTCACCCCTCCACTTT
TRBD2,TRBV2,many,TRBJ2-1,CASSDFGVAGLDNEQFF,TGTGCCAGCAGTGATTTCGGGGTAGCGGGACTAGACAATGAGCAGTTCTTC
TRBD2,TRBV7-6,many,TRBJ2-2,CASSLVPGLAGTGELFF,TGTGCCAGCAGCTTAGTTCCGGGACTAGCGGGCACCGGGGAGCTGTTTTTT
TRBD1,TRBV6-1,.,TRBJ2-7,CASRGTGGIREQYF,TGTGCCAGCAGGGGGACAGGCGGGATTCGCGAGCAGTACTTC
TRBD2,TRBV5-6,few,TRBJ2-1,CASSLAEGLAGTTEQFF,TGTGCCAGCAGCTTGGCCGAAGGACTAGCGGGAACTACTGAGCAGTTCTTC